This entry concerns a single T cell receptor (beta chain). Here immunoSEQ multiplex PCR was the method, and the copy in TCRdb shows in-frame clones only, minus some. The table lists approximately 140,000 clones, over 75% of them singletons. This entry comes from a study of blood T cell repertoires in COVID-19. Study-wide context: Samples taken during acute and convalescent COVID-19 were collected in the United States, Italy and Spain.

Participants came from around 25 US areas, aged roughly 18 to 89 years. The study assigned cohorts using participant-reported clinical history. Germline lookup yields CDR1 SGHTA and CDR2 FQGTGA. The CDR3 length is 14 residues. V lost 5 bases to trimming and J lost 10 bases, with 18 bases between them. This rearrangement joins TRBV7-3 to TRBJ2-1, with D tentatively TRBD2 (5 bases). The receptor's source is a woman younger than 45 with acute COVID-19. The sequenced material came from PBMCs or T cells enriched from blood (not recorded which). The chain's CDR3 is CASSHPGSPGEQFF. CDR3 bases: TGTGCCAGCAGCCATCCGGGCTCCCCGGGGGAGCAGTTCTTC.